The 10 T cell receptor beta chains below come from one sample, sequenced in a study of OX40 agonist ivuxolimab in advanced cancers. Here immunoSEQ multiplex PCR was the method, and the copy in TCRdb shows in-frame clones only, minus some. The data contain roughly 79,000 clones, about 89% of them singletons. The material sequenced was CD4+ or CD8+ T cells sorted from blood, taken in a trial of the OX40 agonist ivuxolimab. These receptors were taken from an adult with an advanced solid tumor such as melanoma, head and neck, liver or kidney cancer.

The chain joins TRBV18 to TRBJ2-2, with 9 bases identical to TRBD1. The CDR3 spans 17 residues. From germline, CDR1 is KGHSH and CDR2 LQKENI. V lost 0 bases to trimming and J lost 4 bases; unmatched junction nucleotides: 6. The CDR3 DNA reads as TGTGCCAGCTCACCACCGAACAGGGGGCAAAGCACCGGGGAGCTGTTTTTT. It specifies CASSPPNRGQSTGELFF.

This chain connects TRBV6-5 to TRBJ2-7, with 8 positions matching TRBD2. Losses at the gene ends were 4 bases for V and 4 bases for J; bases not matched to a gene: 12. The germline CDR1 and CDR2 sequences are MNHEY and SVGAGI. This CDR3 has 16 residues. In nucleotides, the CDR3 is TGTGCCAGCAGTTGGGGCCGGCCTCGGGAGGGTTACGAGCAGTACTTC. Protein: CASSWGRPREGYEQYF.

This chain uses TRBV27 with TRBJ2-5; 7 nucleotides align to TRBD2. Trimming at V came to 0 bases and at J to 6 bases, leaving 10 bases not matched to a gene. The CDR3 loop spans 16 amino acids. Germline values: CDR1 MNHEY, CDR2 SMNVEV (reference sequence). CDR3 nucleotide sequence: TGTGCCAGCAGTTTATCGAAGGGCGGGAGATCCCAGACCCAGTACTTC. Translated, it gives CASSLSKGGRSQTQYF.

The CDR3 DNA is TGCGCCAGCAGCTTGGACAGGACCTACGAGCAGTACTTC. Translation: CASSLDRTYEQYF. V is TRBV5-1 and J is TRBJ2-7, with TRBD1 as a possible D gene (5 bases). CDR1 SGHRS and CDR2 YFSETQ come from the germline V gene. Trimming pared 0 bases from V and 2 bases from J, leaving 6 bases between. This CDR3 spans 13 amino acids.

The chain carries TRBV29-1 and TRBJ2-1; 13 bases map to TRBD2. The CDR3 runs 12 residues. CDR1 and CDR2 from the germline V gene are SQVTM and ANQGSEA. The V segment lost 7 bases and the J segment 10 bases; nucleotides outside the gene matches: 4. The CDR3 DNA follows: TGCAGCGGGACTAGCGGGAGTGGAGAGCAGTTCTTC. Amino acids: CSGTSGSGEQFF.

The CDR3 reads CASSKSVRESHEQYF. CDR3 nucleotides: TGTGCCAGTAGTAAGTCGGTCCGGGAATCCCACGAGCAGTACTTC. This chain connects TRBV19 to TRBJ2-7; perhaps TRBD2 as D (5 bases). Per the germline V gene, CDR1 is LNHDA and CDR2 is SQIVND (reference sequence). V dropped 4 bases and J dropped 5 bases, with 18 bases sitting between them. CDR3 size: 15 residues.

This clone was detected once. The chain uses TRBV29-1 and TRBJ2-7; TRBD1 matches at 7 bases. The CDR3 sequence is 12 residues long. The germline gives CDR1 SQVTM, CDR2 ANQGSEA. Losses at the gene ends were 7 bases for V and 0 bases for J; bases not matched to a gene: 3. The CDR3 bases are TGCAGCGCCGGGACAGACTCCTACGAGCAGTACTTC. It translates to CSAGTDSYEQYF.

The count of this clone is one. The rearrangement links TRBV7-2 to TRBJ1-1; no firm D call. The CDR3 is made up of 15 amino acids. The V end was cut by 4 bases, the J end by 0 bases, with 12 bases between. Per germline, CDR1 SGHTA and CDR2 FQGNSA. The CDR3: CASSSQASVNTEAFF. CDR3 bases: TGTGCCAGCAGCTCCCAGGCGTCGGTGAACACTGAAGCTTTCTTT. The full variable domain, rest sourced from reference TRBV7-2 and TRBJ1-1, is GAGVSQSPSNKVTEKGKDVELRCDPISGHTALYWYRQSLGQGLEFLIYFQGNSAPDKSGLPSDRFSAERTGGSVSTLTIQRTQQEDSAVYLCASSSQASVNTEAFFGQGTRLTVV.

The chain employs TRBV28 and TRBJ2-7; a possible D gene is TRBD2 (6 bases). Between the trimmed V and J ends, which lost 10 bases and 6 bases, there was a span of 16 bases. The CDR3 totals 12 residues. Germline CDR1 reads MDHEN; CDR2 reads SYDVKM. CDR3 loop: CATLNWDSEQYF. CDR3 DNA: TGTGCCACCCTGAACTGGGACTCCGAGCAGTACTTC.

CDR3 bases: TGTGCCAGCAGCCTCACAGGGTCGGCGAATCAGCCCCAGCATTTT. This gives the protein CASSLTGSANQPQHF. The rearrangement joins TRBV9 to TRBJ1-5, with D possibly TRBD1 on 6 matching bases. Looked up from germline, CDR1 is SGDLS and CDR2 is YYNGEE. The CDR3 loop spans 15 amino acids. V was clipped by 4 bases and J by 4 bases, with 15 bases between them.